The clone carrying this T cell receptor beta chain was observed many times. Its antigen is still unknown. PCR was performed a second time for about 6 to 11 cycles using a sample-barcoded 5' primer and a J-beta primer mix. Individual samples furnished no less than 3 million CDR3-containing paired-end reads apiece. Each CDR3 protein gets one entry after TCRdb re-called the 5' RACE reads with MiXCR. Of about 730,000 distinct CDR3 sequences listed, roughly 41% are singletons. This specimen comes from a study of blood T cells in healthy people across ages. Study-wide results and limits: More naive CD4+ cells and higher diversity marked long-lived donors relative to aged donors. Investigators treated diversity estimates from one million T cells as underestimates.

With 6 bases removed from V and 6 bases from J, the gap between germline ends came to 21 bases. This CDR3 comprises 15 residues. Germline CDR1 reads SGHTA; CDR2 reads FQGNSA. The chain joins TRBV7-2 to TRBJ2-7; possible D gene TRBD1, 5 bases. This receptor was identified in a woman aged 55-69 years in good health. Sample: blood. CDR3 sequence reads: CASSPRPQPGLEQYF. In DNA form, the CDR3 reads TGTGCCAGCAGTCCCCGACCCCAACCAGGGCTCGAGCAGTACTTC.